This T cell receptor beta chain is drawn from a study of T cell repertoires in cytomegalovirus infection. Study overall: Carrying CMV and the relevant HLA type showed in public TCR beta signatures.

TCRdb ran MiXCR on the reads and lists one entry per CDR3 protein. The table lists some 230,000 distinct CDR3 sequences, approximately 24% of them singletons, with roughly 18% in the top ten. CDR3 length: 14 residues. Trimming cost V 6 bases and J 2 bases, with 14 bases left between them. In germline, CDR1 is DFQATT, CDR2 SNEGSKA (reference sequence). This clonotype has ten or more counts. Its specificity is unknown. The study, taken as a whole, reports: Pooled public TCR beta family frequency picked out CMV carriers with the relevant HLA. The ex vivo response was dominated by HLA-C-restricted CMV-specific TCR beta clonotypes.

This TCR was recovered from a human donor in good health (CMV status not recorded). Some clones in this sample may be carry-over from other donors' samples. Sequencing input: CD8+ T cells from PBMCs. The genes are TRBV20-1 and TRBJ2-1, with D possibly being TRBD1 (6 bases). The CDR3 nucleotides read TGCAGTGCCAAGAAAGGGGGAGCCTACAATGAGCAGTTCTTC. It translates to CSAKKGGAYNEQFF.